The count of the clone carrying this T cell receptor (beta chain) is one. Its specificity is unknown. The data were taken from a study of cytomegalovirus exposure and HLA in healthy donors. The CDR3 covers 15 residues. With V trimmed by 1 base and J by 2 bases, 4 bases remained unmatched. From germline, CDR1 is LGHNT and CDR2 FRNRAP. It was with 60 Vbeta and 13 Jbeta primers that the PCR ran. Assay used: immunoSEQ multiplex PCR; TCRdb lists only in-frame clones, some missing. This table holds 150,000 to 200,000 clones, around 84% found once. Study-wide results and limits: CMV serostatus alone was available as immune exposure information.

The chain carries TRBV12-5 and TRBJ1-2, with 7 bases identical to TRBD1. This clonotype was sampled from a man aged 45 to 65 in good health and CMV-seropositive. Source material: PBMCs. The CDR3 bases are TGTGCTAGTGGTTTGGGGGACAGTTCAAACTATGGCTACACCTTC. Translating gives CASGLGDSSNYGYTF.